The present T cell receptor (beta chain) was sequenced within a study of T cells after yellow fever vaccination. Whole-study results and caveats: Researchers cautioned that FACS-sorted repertoires could harbor abundant clonotypes contaminating from the bulk population. It was a small share of clonotypes that appeared in both CD4 and CD8 compartments. Most primary-vaccination clones reappeared after the booster (approximately 95% CD4, about 90% CD8).

Conversion of TCR transcripts into cDNA relied on 5'RACE template switching, which added a universal primer site and UMIs. TCRdb recomputed calls from the 5' RACE reads with MiXCR, one row per CDR3 protein. This table has some 420,000 distinct CDR3 sequences, 18% appearing once. With V trimmed by 5 bases and J by 4 bases, 4 bases remained unmatched. The CDR3 covers 13 residues. Germline loops: CDR1 SGHVS, CDR2 FNYEAQ. With regard to this clonotype: Its target is unknown.

V is TRBV7-6 and J is TRBJ1-1; 7 bases align to TRBD1. The TCR comes from a young man who received the YFV17D yellow fever vaccine. The source material was PBMCs, sampled before the yellow fever booster vaccination. The DNA of the CDR3 is TGTGCCAGCAGCCTGACAGGGTCCACTGAAGCTTTCTTT. Its protein is CASSLTGSTEAFF.